Below are 25 T cell receptor beta chains sequenced from a single sample in a study of technical replicates of blood from several donors. Generated by immunoSEQ multiplex PCR, the TCRdb table keeps only in-frame clones and is missing some. The sample has some 82,000 clones; approximately 94% are singletons. The source material was T cells isolated from PBMCs. All receptors derive from a human donor in good health.

The rearrangement joins TRBV27 to TRBJ2-7, with 12 bases fitting TRBD1. CDR1 is MNHEY, CDR2 SMNVEV, per germline (reference sequence). The trim removed 5 bases at V and 10 bases at J, leaving 15 bases unmatched. The CDR3 is 16 residues long. For the CDR3, the DNA is TGTGCCAGCAGTCTCGGAAGTGGGACAGGGGGCCAGGGTCAGTACTTC. It encodes CASSLGSGTGGQGQYF.

The CDR3 reads CASSELGQGTGNTIYF. The CDR3 DNA reads as TGTGCCAGCAGTGAACTGGGACAGGGTACTGGAAACACCATATATTTT. The chain has TRBV2 and TRBJ1-3; 9 nucleotides align to TRBD1. The V gene end was trimmed by 2 bases and the J gene end by 2 bases; junction bases not matched to a gene: 4. The CDR3 length is 16 residues. Germline V CDR1 and CDR2: SNHLY, FYNNEI. Complete variable domain (other parts from reference TRBV2 and TRBJ1-3): EPEVTQTPSHQVTQMGQEVILRCVPISNHLYFYWYRQILGQKVEFLVSFYNNEISEKSEIFDDQFSVERPDGSNFTLKIRSTKLEDSAMYFCASSELGQGTGNTIYFGEGSWLTVV.

The CDR3, as DNA: TGTGCCTGGAGCCGTTTCAATGAGCAGTTCTTC. It yields the protein CAWSRFNEQFF. The gene calls are TRBV30 and TRBJ2-1; D gene uncertain. The germline V gene has CDR1 GTSNPN and CDR2 SVGIG (reference sequence). The germline V and J ends were trimmed by 3 bases and 6 bases, with 6 bases remaining between them. The CDR3 totals 11 residues.

The J gene is TRBJ1-2, the V gene TRBV30; D is perhaps TRBD1 (6 bases). Trimming took 7 bases from V and 6 from J, leaving 9 bases between them. CDR3 length: 10 residues. Germline CDR1 GTSNPN, CDR2 SVGIG (reference sequence). CDR3 region: CASYRDGYTF. As DNA, the CDR3 is TGTGCCTCCTACAGGGATGGCTACACCTTC.

J is TRBJ2-1 and V is TRBV27; the D gene is possibly TRBD1 (5 bases). The CDR3 has 15 residues. Per the germline V gene, CDR1 is MNHEY and CDR2 is SMNVEV (reference sequence). The V end lost 7 bases, the J end lost 3 bases, and 16 bases lay between the germline ends. The CDR3 sequence is CASTLGNRNYNEQFF. CDR3 coding DNA: TGTGCCAGCACTCTAGGTAACAGGAACTACAATGAGCAGTTCTTC.

The gene calls are TRBV4-1 and TRBJ2-5, with D perhaps TRBD1 (5 bases). Between the trimmed V and J ends, which lost 4 bases and 7 bases, there was a span of 10 bases. The CDR3 consists of 12 residues. Per the germline V gene, CDR1 is MGHRA and CDR2 is YSYEKL. As DNA, the CDR3 is TGCGCCAGCAGCCTACCTAGGGGGACCCAGTACTTC. Encoded protein: CASSLPRGTQYF.

This chain links TRBV6-5 with TRBJ2-7; D is possibly TRBD1 (5 bases). The CDR3 sequence is 13 residues long. V shed 0 bases and J shed 6 bases, with 9 bases lying between them. Germline V gene lookup returns CDR1 MNHEY and CDR2 SVGAGI. CDR3 residues: CASSYSHRREQYF. CDR3 sequence (DNA): TGTGCCAGCAGTTACTCCCACAGGCGCGAGCAGTACTTC.

This sequence joins TRBV10-3 and TRBJ2-1, with D possibly matching TRBD2 (6 bases). Germline CDR1 ENHRY, CDR2 SYGVKD. This CDR3 contains 15 residues. V was shortened by 6 bases and J by 7 bases, with 19 bases between the two germline ends. The CDR3: CAISPGLSKGNEQFF. Here the CDR3 DNA reads TGTGCCATCAGCCCGGGACTCTCAAAGGGAAATGAGCAGTTCTTC.

The V call is TRBV5-1, the J call TRBJ1-2; D remains unclear. V lost 4 bases and J 6 bases, leaving 13 bases between the germline ends. The CDR3 is made up of 13 amino acids. CDR1 is SGHRS and CDR2 is YFSETQ in the germline V gene. The CDR3 region is CASSPELNNGYTF. For the CDR3, the DNA is TGCGCCAGCAGCCCGGAGTTAAATAATGGCTACACCTTC.

The chain carries TRBV28 and TRBJ1-2; 12 nucleotides line up with TRBD1. The CDR3 has 13 amino acids. Germline V gives CDR1 MDHEN, CDR2 SYDVKM. V dropped 11 bases and J dropped 7; count of bases not matched to a gene: 8. CDR3 region: CAGTGTGGFGYTF. CDR3 bases: TGTGCCGGCACCGGGACAGGGGGCTTTGGCTACACCTTC.

V and J are TRBV27 and TRBJ2-3; TRBD1 agrees at 9 bases. CDR1 is MNHEY and CDR2 is SMNVEV in the germline V gene (reference sequence). The CDR3 loop spans 15 amino acids. Unmatched junction bases numbered 6, after V lost 4 bases and J lost 4 bases. The CDR3 sequence is CASSWTGVLPDTQYF. The CDR3 nucleotides read TGTGCCAGCAGTTGGACAGGGGTTCTCCCAGATACGCAGTATTTT.

The chain couples TRBV9 to TRBJ2-5; D perhaps matches TRBD2 (7 bases). The CDR3 runs to 14 residues. V was shortened by 0 bases and J by 7 bases, with 13 bases between the two germline ends. CDR1 is SGDLS, CDR2 YYNGEE, per germline. The CDR3 is CASSVEGGDGTQYF. CDR3 DNA: TGTGCCAGCAGCGTAGAGGGGGGGGACGGGACCCAGTACTTC. The full variable domain, with the rest looked up from reference TRBV9 and TRBJ2-5, is DSGVTQTPKHLITATGQRVTLRCSPRSGDLSVYWYQQSLDQGLQFLIQYYNGEERAKGNILERFSAQQFPDLHSELNLSSLELGDSALYFCASSVEGGDGTQYFGPGTRLLVL.

This clone was counted a single time. The chain uses TRBV7-3 and TRBJ2-1; TRBD2 matches at 8 bases. Germline V gives CDR1 SGHTA, CDR2 FQGTGA. This CDR3 comprises 15 residues. V dropped 5 bases and J dropped 6; count of bases not matched to a gene: 9. As DNA, the CDR3 is TGTGCCAGCAGCCCCGAGGAGCGGGAGTTCAATGAGCAGTTCTTC. Amino acid sequence: CASSPEEREFNEQFF.

The rearrangement joins TRBV11-2 to TRBJ1-2, with D tentatively TRBD1 (6 bases). The V end lost 4 bases, the J end lost 4 bases, and 13 bases lay between the germline ends. This CDR3 comprises 14 residues. The germline V gene has CDR1 SGHAT and CDR2 FQNNGV. The DNA for the CDR3 is TGTGCCAGCAGCTCCCTGGACAGCCTCTATGGCTACACCTTC. Translation: CASSSLDSLYGYTF.

The chain carries TRBV2 and TRBJ1-2; D gene unclear. V was cut by 4 bases and J by 4 bases, with 13 bases left in between. The germline V gene encodes CDR1 SNHLY and CDR2 FYNNEI. The CDR3 has 14 residues. CDR3 coding DNA: TGTGCCAGCAGTGGGGAGTGGCGGAGCTATGGCTACACCTTC. This translates into CASSGEWRSYGYTF.

V is TRBV30 and J is TRBJ1-2, with 9 bases matching TRBD1. CDR1 and CDR2 (germline): GTSNPN, SVGIG (reference sequence). The CDR3 loop spans 13 amino acids. V dropped 5 bases and J dropped 2; count of bases not matched to a gene: 3. The CDR3 bases are TGTGCCTGGTGGGACAGGGCCAACTATGGCTACACCTTC. Amino acids: CAWWDRANYGYTF.

The rearrangement uses TRBV19 and TRBJ1-1; 7 nucleotides line up with TRBD1. CDR1 is LNHDA and CDR2 is SQIVND in the germline V gene (reference sequence). The CDR3 contains 13 residues. After removal of 7 bases from V and 1 base from J, the junction contained 3 bases not matched to a gene. The CDR3 nucleotides read TGTGCCAGTACCTGGACAGGGAACACTGAAGCTTTCTTT. Amino acid sequence: CASTWTGNTEAFF.

The V call is TRBV7-8, the J call TRBJ2-3, with 7 nucleotides matching TRBD1. The CDR3 runs 20 residues. Germline CDR1 and CDR2: SGHVS and FQNEAQ. J was trimmed by 2 bases and V by 2 bases; bases with no gene match: 19. CDR3 coding DNA: TGTGCCAGCAGCTTAATCCGGTGGGGACAGTTCGCGGTTTTCACAGATACGCAGTATTTT. This encodes CASSLIRWGQFAVFTDTQYF. Together with reference TRBV7-8 and TRBJ2-3, the CDR3 gives the full variable domain: GAGVSQSPRYKVAKRGQDVALRCDPISGHVSLFWYQQALGQGPEFLTYFQNEAQLDKSGLPSDRFFAERPEGSVSTLKIQRTQQEDSAVYLCASSLIRWGQFAVFTDTQYFGPGTRLTVL.

The DNA for the CDR3 is TGTGCCAGCAGCTTGGGACTAGCGGGAGAGACCCAGTACTTC. Amino acids: CASSLGLAGETQYF. J is TRBJ2-5 and V is TRBV7-9; 12 nucleotides match TRBD2. Germline V gene data show CDR1 as SEHNR and CDR2 as FQNEAQ (reference sequence). Trimming at V came to 3 bases and at J to 4 bases, leaving 0 bases not matched to a gene. The CDR3 is made up of 14 amino acids.

The rearrangement links TRBV2 to TRBJ2-7; D is perhaps TRBD2 (6 bases). The CDR3 runs 11 residues. Between the trimmed V and J ends, which lost 8 bases and 3 bases, there was a span of 8 bases. Germline V CDR1 and CDR2: SNHLY, FYNNEI. Here the CDR3 reads CASGGNYEQYF. The CDR3 DNA reads TGTGCCAGCGGGGGGAACTACGAGCAGTACTTC.

The chain has TRBV21-1 and TRBJ2-7; the table's D call, TRBD2, was not checked against the DNA. TRBV21-1 is assigned pseudogene status. The CDR3 runs to 14 residues. The CDR3 DNA reads TGTGCCAGCAGCAAAACAGGACTAGAACACGAGCAGTACTTC. This gives the protein CASSKTGLEHEQYF.

V gene TRBV27 combines with J gene TRBJ2-6, with D hard to call. The CDR3 sequence is 16 residues long. Germline assignment: CDR1 MNHEY and CDR2 SMNVEV (reference sequence). V lost 7 bases to trimming and J lost 0 bases, with 13 bases between them. CDR3 coding DNA: TGTGCCAGCACCCTAGACGGAAACTCTGGGGCCAACGTCCTGACTTTC. Its protein is CASTLDGNSGANVLTF.

The chain uses TRBV5-1 and TRBJ1-1, with no clear D. CDR1 and CDR2 from the germline V gene are SGHRS and YFSETQ. The CDR3 runs 13 residues. Trimming pared 6 bases from V and 3 bases from J, leaving 12 bases between. CDR3 in amino acids: CASNRGGDTEAFF. CDR3 nucleotides: TGCGCCAGCAATCGCGGCGGGGACACTGAAGCTTTCTTT.

This chain uses TRBV10-1 with TRBJ1-1; D not certain. Germline CDR1 reads WNHNN; CDR2 reads SYGVQD (reference sequence). With 5 bases removed from V and 1 base from J, the gap between germline ends came to 8 bases. There are 13 residues in the CDR3. The CDR3 region has the DNA TGCGCCAGCAGTCCCTATACGAACACTGAAGCTTTCTTT. Its translation: CASSPYTNTEAFF.

This clone has only one observation. The J gene is TRBJ2-7, the V gene TRBV6-1; 9 bases fit TRBD2. J lost 4 bases, V lost 9 bases, and 10 bases had no gene match. Germline CDR1 reads MNHNS; CDR2 reads SASEGT. This CDR3 has 14 amino acids. This chain's CDR3 is CASGLAGAGYEQYF. CDR3 DNA: TGTGCCAGTGGGTTAGCGGGAGCGGGATACGAGCAGTACTTC.